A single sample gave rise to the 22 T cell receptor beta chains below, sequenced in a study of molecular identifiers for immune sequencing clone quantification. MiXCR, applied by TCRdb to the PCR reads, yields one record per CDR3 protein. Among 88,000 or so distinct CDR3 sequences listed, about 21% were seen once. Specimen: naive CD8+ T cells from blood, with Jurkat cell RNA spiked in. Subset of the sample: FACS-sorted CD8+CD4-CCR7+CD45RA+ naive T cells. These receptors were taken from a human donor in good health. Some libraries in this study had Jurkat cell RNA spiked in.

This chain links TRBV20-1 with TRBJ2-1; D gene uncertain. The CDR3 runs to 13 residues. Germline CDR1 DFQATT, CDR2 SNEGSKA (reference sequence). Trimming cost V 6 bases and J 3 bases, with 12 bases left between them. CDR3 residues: CSATGHVYNEQFF. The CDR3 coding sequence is TGCAGTGCCACGGGTCACGTCTACAATGAGCAGTTCTTC.

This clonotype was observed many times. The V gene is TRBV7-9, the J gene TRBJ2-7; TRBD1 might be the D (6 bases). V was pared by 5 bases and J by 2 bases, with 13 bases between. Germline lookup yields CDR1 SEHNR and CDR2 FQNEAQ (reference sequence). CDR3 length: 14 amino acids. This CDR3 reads CASSAGDGAYEQYF. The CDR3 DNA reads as TGTGCCAGCAGCGCAGGGGACGGAGCCTACGAGCAGTACTTC.

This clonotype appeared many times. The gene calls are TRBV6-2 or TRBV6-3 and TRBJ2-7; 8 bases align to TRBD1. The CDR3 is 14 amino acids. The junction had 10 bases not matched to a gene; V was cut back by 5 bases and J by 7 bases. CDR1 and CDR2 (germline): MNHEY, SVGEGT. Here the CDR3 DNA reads TGTGCCAGCAGTCAACGACAGGGGCTTGGTGAGCAGTACTTC. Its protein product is CASSQRQGLGEQYF.

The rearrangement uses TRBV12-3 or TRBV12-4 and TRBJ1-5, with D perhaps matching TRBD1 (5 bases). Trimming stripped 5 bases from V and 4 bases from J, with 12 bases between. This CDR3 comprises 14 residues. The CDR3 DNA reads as TGTGCCAGCAGTGTACCAGGGTGGAATCAGCCCCAGCATTTT. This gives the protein CASSVPGWNQPQHF.

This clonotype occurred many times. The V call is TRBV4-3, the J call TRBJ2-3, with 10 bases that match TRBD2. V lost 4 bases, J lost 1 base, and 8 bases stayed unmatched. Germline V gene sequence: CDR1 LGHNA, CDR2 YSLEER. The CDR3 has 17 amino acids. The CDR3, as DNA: TGCGCCAGCAGCCTCCTTCTAGCGGGAGAGGGCACAGATACGCAGTATTTT. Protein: CASSLLLAGEGTDTQYF.

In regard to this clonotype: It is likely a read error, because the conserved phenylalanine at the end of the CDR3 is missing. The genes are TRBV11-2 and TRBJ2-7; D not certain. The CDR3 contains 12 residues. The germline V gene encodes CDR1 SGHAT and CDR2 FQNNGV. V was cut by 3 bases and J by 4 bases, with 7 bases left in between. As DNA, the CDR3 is TGTGCCAGCAGCTTGGGTGCGTACGAGCAGTACTAC. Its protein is CASSLGAYEQYY.

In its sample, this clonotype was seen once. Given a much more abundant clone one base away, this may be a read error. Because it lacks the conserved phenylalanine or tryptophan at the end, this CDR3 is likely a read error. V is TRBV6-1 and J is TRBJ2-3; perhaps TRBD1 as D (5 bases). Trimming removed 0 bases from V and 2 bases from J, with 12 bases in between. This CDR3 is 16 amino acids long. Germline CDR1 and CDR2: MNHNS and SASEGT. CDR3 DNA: TGTGCCAGCAGTGAAGCCAAGGGGTCATTCACAGATACGCAGTATCTT. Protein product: CASSEAKGSFTDTQYL.

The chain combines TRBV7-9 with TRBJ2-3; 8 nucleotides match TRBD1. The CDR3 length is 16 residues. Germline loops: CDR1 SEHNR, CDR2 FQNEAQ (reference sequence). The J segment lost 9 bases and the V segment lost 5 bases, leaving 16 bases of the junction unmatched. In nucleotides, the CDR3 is TGTGCCAGCAGCCCCACCAGACAGGGGCTGGGGGAGACGCAGTATTTT. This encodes CASSPTRQGLGETQYF.

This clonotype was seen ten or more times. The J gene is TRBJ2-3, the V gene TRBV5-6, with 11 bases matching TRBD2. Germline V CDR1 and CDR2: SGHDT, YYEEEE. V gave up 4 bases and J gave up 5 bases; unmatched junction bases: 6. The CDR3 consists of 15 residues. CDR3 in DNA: TGTGCCAGCAGCACACTAGCGGGAGCTGGAGATACGCAGTATTTT. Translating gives CASSTLAGAGDTQYF.

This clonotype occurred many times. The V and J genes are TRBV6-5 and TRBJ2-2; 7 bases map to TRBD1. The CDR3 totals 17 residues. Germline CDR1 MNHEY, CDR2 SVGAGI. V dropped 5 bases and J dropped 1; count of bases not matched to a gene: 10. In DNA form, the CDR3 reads TGTGCCAGCAGTGGACCAACAGGGGCCATGAACACCGGGGAGCTGTTTTTT. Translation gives CASSGPTGAMNTGELFF.

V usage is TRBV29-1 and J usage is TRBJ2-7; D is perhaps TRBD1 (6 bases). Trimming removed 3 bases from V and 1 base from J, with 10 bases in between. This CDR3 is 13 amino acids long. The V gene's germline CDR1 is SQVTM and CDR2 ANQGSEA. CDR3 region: CSVEDSKSYEQYF. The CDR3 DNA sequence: TGCAGCGTTGAGGACAGTAAATCCTACGAGCAGTACTTC.

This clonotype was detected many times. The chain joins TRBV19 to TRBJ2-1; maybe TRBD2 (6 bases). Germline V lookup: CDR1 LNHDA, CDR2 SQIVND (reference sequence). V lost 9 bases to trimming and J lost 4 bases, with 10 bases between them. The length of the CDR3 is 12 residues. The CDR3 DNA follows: TGTGCCAGAGAGGGACTTTACAATGAGCAGTTCTTC. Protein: CAREGLYNEQFF.

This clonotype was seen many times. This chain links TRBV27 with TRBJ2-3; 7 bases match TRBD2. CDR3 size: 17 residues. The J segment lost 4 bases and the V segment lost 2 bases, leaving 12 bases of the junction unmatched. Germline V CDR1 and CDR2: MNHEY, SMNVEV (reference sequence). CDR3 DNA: TGTGCCAGCAGTTTACTCACCCCTCTAGCGGATCCAGATACGCAGTATTTT. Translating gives CASSLLTPLADPDTQYF.

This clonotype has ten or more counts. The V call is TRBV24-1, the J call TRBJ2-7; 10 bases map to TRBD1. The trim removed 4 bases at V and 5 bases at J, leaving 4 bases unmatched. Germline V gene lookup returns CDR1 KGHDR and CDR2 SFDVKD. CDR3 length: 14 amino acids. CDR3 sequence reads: CATSERDRGHEQYF. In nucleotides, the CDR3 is TGTGCCACCAGTGAGCGGGACAGGGGTCACGAGCAGTACTTC.

The CDR3 loop reads CASSQPGPGGPRPYNEQFF. Here the CDR3 DNA reads TGCGCCAGCAGCCAACCAGGGCCGGGAGGGCCCAGGCCCTACAATGAGCAGTTCTTC. V gene TRBV4-3 combines with J gene TRBJ2-1; 8 nucleotides match TRBD2. The CDR3 is 19 amino acids. Germline V gene lookup returns CDR1 LGHNA and CDR2 YSLEER. V dropped 2 bases and J dropped 2; count of bases not matched to a gene: 14.

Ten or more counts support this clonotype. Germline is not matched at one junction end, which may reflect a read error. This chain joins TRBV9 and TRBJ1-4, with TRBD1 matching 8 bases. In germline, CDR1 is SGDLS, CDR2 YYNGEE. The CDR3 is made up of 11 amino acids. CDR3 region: CASSLDRGPVF. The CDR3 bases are TGTGCCAGCAGCCTAGACAGGGGCCCGGTTTTT.

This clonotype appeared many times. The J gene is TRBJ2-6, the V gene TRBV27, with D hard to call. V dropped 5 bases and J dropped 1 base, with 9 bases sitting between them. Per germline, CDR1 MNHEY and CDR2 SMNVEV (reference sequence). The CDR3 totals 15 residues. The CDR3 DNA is TGTGCCAGCAGTATGCAGGCTTCTGGGGCCAACGTCCTGACTTTC. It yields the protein CASSMQASGANVLTF. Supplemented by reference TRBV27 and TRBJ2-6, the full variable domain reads EAQVTQNPRYLITVTGKKLTVTCSQNMNHEYMSWYRQDPGLGLRQIYYSMNVEVTDKGDVPEGYKVSRKEKRNFPLILESPSPNQTSLYFCASSMQASGANVLTFGAGSRLTVL.

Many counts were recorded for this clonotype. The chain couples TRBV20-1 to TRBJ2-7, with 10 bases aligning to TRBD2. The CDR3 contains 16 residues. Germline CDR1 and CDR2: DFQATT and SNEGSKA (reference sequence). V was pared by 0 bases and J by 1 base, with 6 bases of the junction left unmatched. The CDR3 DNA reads TGCAGTGCTAGAGACCCGCTAGCGGGAGAGTCCTACGAGCAGTACTTC. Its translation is CSARDPLAGESYEQYF.

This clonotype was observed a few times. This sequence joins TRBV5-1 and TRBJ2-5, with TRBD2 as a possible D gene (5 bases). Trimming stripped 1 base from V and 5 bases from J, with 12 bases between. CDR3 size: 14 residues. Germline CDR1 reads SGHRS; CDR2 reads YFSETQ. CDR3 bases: TGCGCCAGCAGCTTGTTGGGGAGTGGTGAGACCCAGTACTTC. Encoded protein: CASSLLGSGETQYF.

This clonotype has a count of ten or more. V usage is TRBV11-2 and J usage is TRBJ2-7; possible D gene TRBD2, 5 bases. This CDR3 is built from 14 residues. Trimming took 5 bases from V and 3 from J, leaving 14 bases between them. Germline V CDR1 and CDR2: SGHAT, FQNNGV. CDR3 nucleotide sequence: TGTGCCAGCAGCCGGGGTCGGACCGACTACGAGCAGTACTTC. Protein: CASSRGRTDYEQYF.

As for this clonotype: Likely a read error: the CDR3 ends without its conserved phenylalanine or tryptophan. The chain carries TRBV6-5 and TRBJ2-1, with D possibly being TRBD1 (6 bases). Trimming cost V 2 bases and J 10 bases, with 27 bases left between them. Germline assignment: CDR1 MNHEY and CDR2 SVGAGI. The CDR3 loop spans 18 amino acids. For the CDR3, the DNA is TGTGCCAGCAGTTACGACACTAGGGAACCCCAGGGGAGATGGGAGCAGTTCCTC. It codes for CASSYDTREPQGRWEQFL.

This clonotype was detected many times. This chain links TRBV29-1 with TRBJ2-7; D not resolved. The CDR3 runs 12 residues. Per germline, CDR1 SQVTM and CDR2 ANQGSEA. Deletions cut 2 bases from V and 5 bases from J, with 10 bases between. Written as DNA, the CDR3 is TGCAGCGTTGAAAACCTACGAAACGAGCAGTACTTC. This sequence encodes CSVENLRNEQYF.